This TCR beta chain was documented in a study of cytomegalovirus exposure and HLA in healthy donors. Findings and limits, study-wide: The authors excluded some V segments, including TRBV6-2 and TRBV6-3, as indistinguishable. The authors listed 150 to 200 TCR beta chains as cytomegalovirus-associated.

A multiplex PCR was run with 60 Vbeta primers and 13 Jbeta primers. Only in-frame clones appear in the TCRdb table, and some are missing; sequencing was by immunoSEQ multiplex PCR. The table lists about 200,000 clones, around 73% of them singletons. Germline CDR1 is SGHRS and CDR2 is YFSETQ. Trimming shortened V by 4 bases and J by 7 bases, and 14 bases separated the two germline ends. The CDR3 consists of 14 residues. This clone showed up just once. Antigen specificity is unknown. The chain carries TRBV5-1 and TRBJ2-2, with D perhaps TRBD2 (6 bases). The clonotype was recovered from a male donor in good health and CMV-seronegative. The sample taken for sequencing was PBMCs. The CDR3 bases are TGCGCCAGCAGCCCGGGACTTTTCGGCGGGGAGCTGTTTTTT. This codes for CASSPGLFGGELFF.